The 18 T cell receptor beta chains reported below all come from one sample, sequenced in a study of cytomegalovirus exposure and HLA in healthy donors. 13 Jbeta primers and 60 Vbeta primers were used for the PCR. Clones were sequenced by immunoSEQ multiplex PCR, and TCRdb holds only the in-frame ones, with some missing. The data contain some 140,000 clones, about 85% of them seen just once; the ten biggest clones take up roughly 7.1%. Sequences were obtained from PBMCs. The source is a young man in good health and CMV-seropositive.

The J gene is TRBJ2-7, the V gene TRBV7-9, with 7 nucleotides matching TRBD1. The length of the CDR3 is 15 residues. The germline gives CDR1 SEHNR, CDR2 FQNEAQ (reference sequence). J gave up 5 bases and V 3 bases, and 10 bases lay outside the gene matches. In DNA, the CDR3 is TGTGCCAGCAGCTTTCTTACAGGGGTGATCCACGAGCAGTACTTC. Residues: CASSFLTGVIHEQYF.

This clone was detected a few times. The CDR3, as DNA: TGTGCCAGCAGCTTAGAGCAGGGGGCAGAGACCCAGTACTTC. The encoded protein is CASSLEQGAETQYF. The rearrangement joins TRBV7-8 to TRBJ2-5, with 8 nucleotides matching TRBD1. Germline V gives CDR1 SGHVS, CDR2 FQNEAQ. The CDR3 covers 14 residues. The V segment lost 1 base and the J segment 4 bases; nucleotides outside the gene matches: 2.

The genes are TRBV10-3 and TRBJ1-6; no firm D call. The V and J ends lost 1 base and 12 bases respectively, with 13 bases between them. The V gene's germline CDR1 is ENHRY and CDR2 SYGVKD. This CDR3 contains 14 residues. CDR3 protein: CAISEWEGRGPLHF. CDR3 DNA: TGTGCCATCAGTGAGTGGGAGGGCCGTGGACCCCTCCACTTT.

The CDR3 loop is CASSQGAGTLNTEAFF. Here the CDR3 DNA reads TGCGCCAGCAGCCAAGGAGCCGGGACACTGAACACTGAAGCTTTCTTT. V and J are TRBV4-1 and TRBJ1-1; TRBD1 is a possible D gene (6 bases). V was pared by 1 base and J by 0 bases, with 12 bases between. Germline V CDR1 and CDR2: MGHRA, YSYEKL. This CDR3 contains 16 residues.

V and J are TRBV6-1 and TRBJ2-5, with 10 bases aligning to TRBD1. The J call is uncertain, as TRBJ2-7 better fits the DNA end. Germline-derived CDR1 and CDR2 are MNHNS and SASEGT. This CDR3 is built from 14 residues. This chain's CDR3 is CASTPGQGVDEQYF. CDR3 bases: TGTGCCAGCACCCCAGGACAGGGGGTTGACGAGCAGTACTTC.

This chain links TRBV19 with TRBJ1-5, with TRBD1 matching over 10 bases. The CDR3 runs to 14 residues. V lost 5 bases, J lost 7 bases, and 5 bases stayed unmatched. Germline V gene sequence: CDR1 LNHDA, CDR2 SQIVND (reference sequence). CDR3 region: CASSGGTGAQPQHF. CDR3 DNA: TGTGCCAGTAGTGGCGGGACAGGGGCGCAGCCCCAGCATTTT.

This clone was counted a few times. The chain employs TRBV5-6 and TRBJ1-2; D may be TRBD1 (6 bases). Germline loops: CDR1 SGHDT, CDR2 YYEEEE. The CDR3 extends over 17 amino acids. V was trimmed by 4 bases and J by 4 bases, leaving 23 bases between them. The DNA of the CDR3 is TGTGCCAGCAGCCCCGGACAGTATAGGGTAACTATCTATGGCTACACCTTC. Translation gives CASSPGQYRVTIYGYTF. The variable domain in full, completed from reference TRBV5-6 and TRBJ1-2, reads DAGVTQSPTHLIKTRGQQVTLRCSPKSGHDTVSWYQQALGQGPQFIFQYYEEEERQRGNFPDRFSGHQFPNYSSELNVNALLLGDSALYLCASSPGQYRVTIYGYTFGSGTRLTVV.

The V gene is TRBV27, the J gene TRBJ2-7; D remains unclear. Trimming shortened V by 8 bases and J by 5 bases, and 10 bases separated the two germline ends. Germline CDR1 reads MNHEY; CDR2 reads SMNVEV (reference sequence). The CDR3 loop spans 11 amino acids. In nucleotides, the CDR3 is TGTGCCAGCTCCCTCGGTAACGAGCAGTACTTC. It yields the protein CASSLGNEQYF.

The rearrangement joins TRBV19 to TRBJ1-2; perhaps TRBD1 as D (6 bases). The V gene's germline CDR1 is LNHDA and CDR2 SQIVND (reference sequence). Trimming cost V 9 bases and J 4 bases, with 12 bases left between them. The CDR3 is 12 residues long. Written as DNA, the CDR3 is TGTGCCAGCCGGGACACTCTCTATGGCTACACCTTC. Encoded protein: CASRDTLYGYTF.

The chain links TRBV18 to TRBJ2-5; TRBD2 is a possible D gene (5 bases). The CDR3 totals 16 residues. V dropped 0 bases and J dropped 7 bases, with 18 bases sitting between them. Germline CDR1 is KGHSH and CDR2 is LQKENI. DNA of the CDR3: TGTGCCAGCTCACCACCGATTAACGGGATGGTTGGGACCCAGTACTTC. As protein: CASSPPINGMVGTQYF.

The V call is TRBV18, the J call TRBJ1-1, with a weak D call TRBD1 (6 bases). Germline assignment: CDR1 KGHSH and CDR2 LQKENI. V lost 0 bases to trimming and J lost 1 base, with 9 bases between them. CDR3 length: 15 residues. As DNA, the CDR3 is TGTGCCAGCTCACCACCGGGGGCAGCGAACACTGAAGCTTTCTTT. This encodes CASSPPGAANTEAFF.

The genes are TRBV6-1 and TRBJ2-7; TRBD2 agrees at 8 bases. The CDR3 runs to 15 residues. The J segment lost 7 bases and the V segment lost 5 bases, leaving 13 bases of the junction unmatched. Germline assignment: CDR1 MNHNS and CDR2 SASEGT. CDR3 loop: CASSLPGLVTGEQYF. The CDR3 DNA follows: TGTGCCAGCAGTTTACCGGGACTAGTAACGGGGGAGCAGTACTTC.

The table lists this clone with a count of one. The chain couples TRBV7-2 to TRBJ2-7; D is uncertain. This CDR3 is 15 amino acids long. CDR1 and CDR2 (germline): SGHTA, FQGNSA. V dropped 0 bases and J dropped 0 bases, with 9 bases sitting between them. This CDR3 is CASSLAAGSSYEQYF. Written as DNA, the CDR3 is TGTGCCAGCAGCTTAGCGGCTGGCAGCTCCTACGAGCAGTACTTC.

The chain employs TRBV6-1 and TRBJ2-7; 7 bases fit TRBD1. The V gene's germline CDR1 is MNHNS and CDR2 SASEGT. Germline trimming cut 2 bases from V and 3 bases from J; bases unmatched to any gene: 16. The CDR3 is 18 residues long. The CDR3 DNA is TGTGCCAGCAGTGAATCCATAGTTAATACGGGACAGAACTACGAGCAGTACTTC. Encoded protein: CASSESIVNTGQNYEQYF.

This clone was seen just once. The J gene is TRBJ2-5, the V gene TRBV6-1, with a possible D match to TRBD2 (7 bases). Trimming shortened V by 0 bases and J by 9 bases, and 29 bases separated the two germline ends. This CDR3 comprises 19 residues. Germline CDR1 MNHNS, CDR2 SASEGT. CDR3 residues: CASSEADFGQGMFRGAQYF. The CDR3 region has the DNA TGTGCCAGCAGTGAAGCGGATTTTGGGCAGGGGATGTTCCGGGGGGCCCAGTACTTC.

The chain joins TRBV28 to TRBJ1-5, with TRBD1 matching 8 bases. This CDR3 is 12 amino acids long. The V segment lost 6 bases and the J segment 5 bases; nucleotides outside the gene matches: 0. CDR1 MDHEN and CDR2 SYDVKM come from the germline V gene. The CDR3 spells CASRTGDQPQHF. DNA for the CDR3: TGTGCCAGCAGGACAGGGGATCAGCCCCAGCATTTT.

The chain recombines TRBV4-1 with TRBJ1-2; possible D gene TRBD1, 6 bases. Germline-derived CDR1 and CDR2 are MGHRA and YSYEKL. This CDR3 spans 16 amino acids. Trimming shortened V by 0 bases and J by 5 bases, and 16 bases separated the two germline ends. This CDR3 reads CASSQDRTVVWYGYTF. As DNA, the CDR3 is TGCGCCAGCAGCCAAGATCGGACAGTCGTCTGGTATGGCTACACCTTC.

The chain recombines TRBV9 with TRBJ2-1; no definite D call. Between the trimmed V and J ends, which lost 2 bases and 0 bases, there was a span of 9 bases. This CDR3 region has 15 residues. The germline V gene encodes CDR1 SGDLS and CDR2 YYNGEE. The CDR3 reads CASSVLPSSYNEQFF. For the CDR3, the DNA is TGTGCCAGCAGCGTTCTCCCGAGCTCCTACAATGAGCAGTTCTTC.